The 5 T cell receptor beta chains below come from one sample, sequenced in a study of read filtering for tumor transcriptome and immune sequencing. This library used around 400 ng RNA and molecular barcoded adaptors spanning alpha/delta and beta/gamma chains. One entry per CDR3 protein results from TCRdb running MiXCR on the reads. This table has approximately 58,000 distinct CDR3 sequences, 20% to 25% appearing once. Sequenced: a population of CD138-negative cells sorted from bone marrow. The source of these receptors is a donor at least 40 years old with multiple myeloma.

This clonotype occurred many times. The rearrangement links TRBV28 to TRBJ1-5; a possible D gene is TRBD1 (5 bases). V dropped 7 bases and J dropped 5 bases, with 15 bases sitting between them. Germline CDR1 reads MDHEN; CDR2 reads SYDVKM. The CDR3 sequence is 14 residues long. Here the CDR3 DNA reads TGTGCCAGCAAGTATATTGGACATCATCAGCCCCAGCATTTT. Amino acid sequence: CASKYIGHHQPQHF. Full variable domain (missing parts from reference TRBV28 and TRBJ1-5): DVKVTQSSRYLVKRTGEKVFLECVQDMDHENMFWYRQDPGLGLRLIYFSYDVKMKEKGDIPEGYSVSREKKERFSLILESASTNQTSMYLCASKYIGHHQPQHFGDGTRLSIL.

The table lists this clonotype with a few counts. A read error may be the cause here, since a much bigger clone is one base away. The CDR3 DNA reads TGTGCCAGCAGTCACGGACAGGGGTTTTCTTCGTCCTACGAGCAGTACTTC. Protein: CASSHGQGFSSSYEQYF. This rearrangement joins TRBV28 to TRBJ2-7, with 9 nucleotides matching TRBD1. CDR1 is MDHEN, CDR2 SYDVKM, per germline. The CDR3 loop spans 17 amino acids. With V trimmed by 5 bases and J by 1 base, 12 bases remained unmatched.

Sample share makes this clonotype medium-sized (0.01 to 0.1%). This rearrangement joins TRBV28 to TRBJ2-1; the D gene could be TRBD1 or TRBD2 (5 bases each). Germline lookup yields CDR1 MDHEN and CDR2 SYDVKM. V lost 5 bases to trimming and J lost 0 bases, with 17 bases between them. This CDR3 has 17 residues. CDR3 sequence (DNA): TGTGCCAGCAGTCCCCTCCGGGACGGAAGCTCCTACAATGAGCAGTTCTTC. Amino acids: CASSPLRDGSSYNEQFF.

This clonotype has ten or more counts. This rearrangement joins TRBV20-1 to TRBJ1-6, with 7 bases identical to TRBD1. Germline V CDR1 and CDR2: DFQATT, SNEGSKA (reference sequence). The ends lost 1 base at V and 5 bases at J; junction bases unmatched: 2. The CDR3 covers 14 residues. The CDR3: CSARVRGNNSPLHF. For the CDR3, the DNA is TGCAGTGCTAGAGTCAGGGGGAATAATTCACCCCTCCACTTT.

The table lists this clonotype with many counts. CDR3 nucleotides: TGTGCCAGCAGCTTAGGCCGGGACAGGGGGCACGAGCAGTACTTC. Its protein product is CASSLGRDRGHEQYF. V and J are TRBV7-9 and TRBJ2-7; 12 nucleotides agree with TRBD1. V lost 1 base and J lost 5; bases outside the gene matches: 3. Germline V gene lookup returns CDR1 SEHNR and CDR2 FQNEAQ (reference sequence). The CDR3 covers 15 residues.